The 20 T cell receptor beta chains given below trace back to one sample, sequenced in a study of control samples from healthy donors and cancer patients (dated by TCRdb to about 2020). The method was the immunoSEQ multiplex PCR assay. What TCRdb holds here is the immuneACCESS table cut down to in-frame rearrangements. Part of the clones is not present; checked against another copy, under half of the missing clones reflect an unresolved V gene, and the others are unexplained. The sample table holds 140,000 or so clones, of which 91% were seen once. The top ten clones comprise approximately 2.9% of the sample. The sequencing input was blood. Source of these receptors: a young man in good health.

This chain uses TRBV18 with TRBJ1-1; 7 bases align to TRBD1. This CDR3 comprises 13 residues. CDR1 and CDR2 (germline): KGHSH, LQKENI. Trimming cost V 3 bases and J 4 bases; bases outside gene matches: 2. The CDR3 loop reads CASSPAGGTEAFF. Written as DNA, the CDR3 is TGTGCCAGCTCACCTGCAGGGGGCACTGAAGCTTTCTTT.

The chain carries TRBV15 and TRBJ1-1, with D possibly TRBD1 on 5 matching bases. The CDR3 runs to 15 residues. V was trimmed by 1 base and J by 1 base, leaving 10 bases between them. Germline-derived CDR1 and CDR2 are LNHNV and YYDKDF (reference sequence). CDR3 residues: CATSRAGRGNTEAFF. CDR3 nucleotide sequence: TGTGCCACCAGCAGAGCGGGGCGCGGGAACACTGAAGCTTTCTTT.

This sequence joins TRBV9 and TRBJ2-3, with TRBD1 identical over 7 bases. Per germline, CDR1 SGDLS and CDR2 YYNGEE. With V trimmed by 2 bases and J by 1 base, 7 bases remained unmatched. CDR3 length: 16 residues. This CDR3 reads CASSVLPGQGTDTQYF. CDR3 DNA sequence: TGTGCCAGCAGCGTCCTCCCCGGACAGGGCACAGATACGCAGTATTTT.

This clone was observed once. The rearrangement joins TRBV29-1 to TRBJ1-2; D gene ambiguous. The germline V gene has CDR1 SQVTM and CDR2 ANQGSEA. This CDR3 has 12 residues. The ends were cut back, 4 bases at V and 11 bases at J, with 17 bases in the middle. CDR3 in DNA: TGCAGCGTTGCAATTCCGGGTCCCAAGTACACCTTC. Its translation is CSVAIPGPKYTF.

The rearrangement uses TRBV6-5 and TRBJ1-6; TRBD1 matches at 8 bases. Losses at the gene ends were 4 bases for V and 7 bases for J; bases not matched to a gene: 3. Germline V gene sequence: CDR1 MNHEY, CDR2 SVGAGI. The CDR3 runs 14 residues. The CDR3 region is CASSLQGGNSPLHF. The CDR3 region has the DNA TGTGCCAGCAGTTTACAGGGGGGGAATTCACCCCTCCACTTT.

The chain uses TRBV28 and TRBJ2-7, with 9 bases fitting TRBD1. This CDR3 region has 13 residues. J lost 5 bases, V lost 11 bases, and 10 bases had no gene match. Germline assignment: CDR1 MDHEN and CDR2 SYDVKM. The CDR3 coding sequence is TGTGCCCACAAAGACAGGGGGATCCACGAGCAGTACTTC. The encoded protein is CAHKDRGIHEQYF.

J is TRBJ2-1 and V is TRBV5-4, with 10 bases lining up with TRBD2. Germline loops: CDR1 SGHNT, CDR2 YYREEE (reference sequence). This CDR3 spans 16 amino acids. V lost 3 bases to trimming and J lost 2 bases; unmatched junction nucleotides: 5. CDR3 nucleotides: TGTGCCAGCAGCTACGCCAGCGGGGGGGCCTACAATGAGCAGTTCTTC. Amino acids: CASSYASGGAYNEQFF.

The rearrangement uses TRBV5-4 and TRBJ2-3; D gene ambiguous. The CDR3 runs 12 residues. The germline CDR1 and CDR2 sequences are SGHNT and YYREEE (reference sequence). V was pared by 3 bases and J by 6 bases, with 8 bases between. CDR3 amino acids: CASSWAPDTQYF. DNA of the CDR3: TGTGCCAGCAGCTGGGCACCTGATACGCAGTATTTT.

The rearrangement links TRBV3-1 (or the pseudogene TRBV3-2) to TRBJ1-4, with 8 bases fitting TRBD1. Looked up from germline, CDR1 is LGHDT and CDR2 is YNNKEL (reference sequence). The trim removed 3 bases at V and 3 bases at J, leaving 3 bases unmatched. CDR3 size: 15 residues. This CDR3 reads CASSQAQGANEKLFF. CDR3 nucleotides: TGTGCCAGCAGCCAGGCACAGGGGGCTAATGAAAAACTGTTTTTT.

The J gene is TRBJ2-7, the V gene TRBV3-1 (or the pseudogene TRBV3-2), with 16 nucleotides matching TRBD2. The CDR3 is 20 residues long. Germline loops: CDR1 LGHDT, CDR2 YNNKEL (reference sequence). Trimming at V came to 0 bases and at J to 4 bases, leaving 12 bases not matched to a gene. This chain's CDR3 is CASSQEVPGLAGGPYYEQYF. The CDR3 nucleotides are TGTGCCAGCAGCCAAGAAGTCCCGGGACTAGCGGGGGGGCCTTATTACGAGCAGTACTTC.

This chain links TRBV7-9 with TRBJ2-1; D is unresolved. The V end lost 0 bases, the J end lost 6 bases, and 3 bases lay between the germline ends. The CDR3 has 12 residues. Germline assignment: CDR1 SEHNR and CDR2 FQNEAQ (reference sequence). CDR3 sequence (DNA): TGTGCCAGCAGCTTAGCGGCCAATGAGCAGTTCTTC. Encoded protein: CASSLAANEQFF.

The chain has TRBV24-1 and TRBJ1-5; TRBD1 might be the D (5 bases). CDR1 and CDR2 from the germline V gene are KGHDR and SFDVKD. CDR3 length equals 16 residues. With 5 bases removed from V and 0 bases from J, the gap between germline ends came to 13 bases. The CDR3 DNA sequence: TGTGCCACCAGTGCCGCGACAGAGTATAGCAATCAGCCCCAGCATTTT. This codes for CATSAATEYSNQPQHF.

This sequence joins TRBV23-1 and TRBJ1-1; possible D gene TRBD1, 5 bases. TRBV23-1 is filed as an ORF, its function uncertain. The CDR3 length is 14 residues. Deletions cut 2 bases from V and 5 bases from J, with 12 bases between. The DNA of the CDR3 is TGCGCCAGCAGTCAACCGGGGCCCGTAACTGAAGCTTTCTTT. It translates to CASSQPGPVTEAFF.

This chain uses TRBV28 with TRBJ1-6; D gene unclear. The CDR3 runs to 14 residues. Germline CDR1 and CDR2: MDHEN and SYDVKM. Trimming stripped 1 base from V and 7 bases from J, with 8 bases between. CDR3 nucleotides: TGTGCCAGCAGTTTATCGGTTGGGAATTCACCCCTCCACTTT. Protein product: CASSLSVGNSPLHF.

The chain joins TRBV11-2 to TRBJ1-3; no reliable D call. The CDR3 loop spans 13 amino acids. CDR1 is SGHAT, CDR2 FQNNGV, per germline. V lost 3 bases to trimming and J lost 4 bases, with 7 bases between them. CDR3 sequence: CASSLVRGNTIYF. The CDR3 nucleotides are TGTGCCAGCAGCTTGGTCAGGGGAAACACCATATATTTT.

The chain is built from TRBV28 and TRBJ2-7, with TRBD1 identical over 8 bases. Germline trimming cut 2 bases from V and 1 base from J; bases unmatched to any gene: 7. The CDR3 contains 16 residues. Germline V lookup: CDR1 MDHEN, CDR2 SYDVKM. CDR3 nucleotides: TGTGCCAGCAGTTTACCTGACAGGGGTGGGTCCTACGAGCAGTACTTC. Translated: CASSLPDRGGSYEQYF.

V is TRBV12-3 or TRBV12-4 and J is TRBJ2-1, with 7 bases aligning to TRBD2. The V gene end was trimmed by 7 bases and the J gene end by 5 bases; junction bases not matched to a gene: 2. This CDR3 has 12 residues. The CDR3 region is CASTGGNNEQFF. CDR3 nucleotide sequence: TGTGCCAGCACCGGGGGGAACAATGAGCAGTTCTTC.

The V gene is TRBV27, the J gene TRBJ1-4; 8 bases are shared with TRBD1. Germline V gene lookup returns CDR1 MNHEY and CDR2 SMNVEV (reference sequence). The V segment lost 4 bases and the J segment 1 base; nucleotides outside the gene matches: 8. CDR3 length: 17 amino acids. Written as DNA, the CDR3 is TGTGCCAGCAGTTATCTGGCAGGGGGCATAACTAATGAAAAACTGTTTTTT. Amino acid sequence: CASSYLAGGITNEKLFF.

This clone was detected only a few times. The J gene is TRBJ2-7, the V gene TRBV27; TRBD1 agrees at 9 bases. This CDR3 comprises 13 residues. Trimming removed 3 bases from V and 10 bases from J; junction bases left unmatched: 7. The germline V gene has CDR1 MNHEY and CDR2 SMNVEV (reference sequence). CDR3 coding DNA: TGTGCCAGCAGTTTCTCGGGACAGGGAGGTCAGTACTTC. Translating gives CASSFSGQGGQYF.

V gene TRBV6-1 combines with J gene TRBJ2-5; 7 nucleotides agree with TRBD1. Germline CDR1 and CDR2: MNHNS and SASEGT. Unmatched junction bases numbered 5, after V lost 3 bases and J lost 4 bases. The CDR3 covers 14 residues. The chain's CDR3 is CASSELTGRETQYF. CDR3 nucleotide sequence: TGTGCCAGCAGTGAGTTGACAGGGAGAGAGACCCAGTACTTC.